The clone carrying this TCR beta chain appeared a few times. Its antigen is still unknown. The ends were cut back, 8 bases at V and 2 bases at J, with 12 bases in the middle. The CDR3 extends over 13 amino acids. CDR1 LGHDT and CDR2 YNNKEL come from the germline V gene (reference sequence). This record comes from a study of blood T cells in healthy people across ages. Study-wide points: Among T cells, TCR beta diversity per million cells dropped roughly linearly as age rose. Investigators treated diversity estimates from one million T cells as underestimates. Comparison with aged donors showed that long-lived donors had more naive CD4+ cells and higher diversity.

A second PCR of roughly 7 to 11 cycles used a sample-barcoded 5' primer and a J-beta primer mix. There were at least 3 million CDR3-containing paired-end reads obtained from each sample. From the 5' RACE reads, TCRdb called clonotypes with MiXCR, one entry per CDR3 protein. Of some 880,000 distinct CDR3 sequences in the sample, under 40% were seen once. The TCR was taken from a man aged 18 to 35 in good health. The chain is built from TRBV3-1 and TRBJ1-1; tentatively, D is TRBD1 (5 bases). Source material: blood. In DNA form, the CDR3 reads TGTGCCAGCGGACCTCAGGGAAACACTGAAGCTTTCTTT. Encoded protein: CASGPQGNTEAFF. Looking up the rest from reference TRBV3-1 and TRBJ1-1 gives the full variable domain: DTAVSQTPKYLVTQMGNDKSIKCEQNLGHDTMYWYKQDSKKFLKIMFSYNNKELIINETVPNRFSPKSPDKAHLNLHINSLELGDSAVYFCASGPQGNTEAFFGQGTRLTVV.